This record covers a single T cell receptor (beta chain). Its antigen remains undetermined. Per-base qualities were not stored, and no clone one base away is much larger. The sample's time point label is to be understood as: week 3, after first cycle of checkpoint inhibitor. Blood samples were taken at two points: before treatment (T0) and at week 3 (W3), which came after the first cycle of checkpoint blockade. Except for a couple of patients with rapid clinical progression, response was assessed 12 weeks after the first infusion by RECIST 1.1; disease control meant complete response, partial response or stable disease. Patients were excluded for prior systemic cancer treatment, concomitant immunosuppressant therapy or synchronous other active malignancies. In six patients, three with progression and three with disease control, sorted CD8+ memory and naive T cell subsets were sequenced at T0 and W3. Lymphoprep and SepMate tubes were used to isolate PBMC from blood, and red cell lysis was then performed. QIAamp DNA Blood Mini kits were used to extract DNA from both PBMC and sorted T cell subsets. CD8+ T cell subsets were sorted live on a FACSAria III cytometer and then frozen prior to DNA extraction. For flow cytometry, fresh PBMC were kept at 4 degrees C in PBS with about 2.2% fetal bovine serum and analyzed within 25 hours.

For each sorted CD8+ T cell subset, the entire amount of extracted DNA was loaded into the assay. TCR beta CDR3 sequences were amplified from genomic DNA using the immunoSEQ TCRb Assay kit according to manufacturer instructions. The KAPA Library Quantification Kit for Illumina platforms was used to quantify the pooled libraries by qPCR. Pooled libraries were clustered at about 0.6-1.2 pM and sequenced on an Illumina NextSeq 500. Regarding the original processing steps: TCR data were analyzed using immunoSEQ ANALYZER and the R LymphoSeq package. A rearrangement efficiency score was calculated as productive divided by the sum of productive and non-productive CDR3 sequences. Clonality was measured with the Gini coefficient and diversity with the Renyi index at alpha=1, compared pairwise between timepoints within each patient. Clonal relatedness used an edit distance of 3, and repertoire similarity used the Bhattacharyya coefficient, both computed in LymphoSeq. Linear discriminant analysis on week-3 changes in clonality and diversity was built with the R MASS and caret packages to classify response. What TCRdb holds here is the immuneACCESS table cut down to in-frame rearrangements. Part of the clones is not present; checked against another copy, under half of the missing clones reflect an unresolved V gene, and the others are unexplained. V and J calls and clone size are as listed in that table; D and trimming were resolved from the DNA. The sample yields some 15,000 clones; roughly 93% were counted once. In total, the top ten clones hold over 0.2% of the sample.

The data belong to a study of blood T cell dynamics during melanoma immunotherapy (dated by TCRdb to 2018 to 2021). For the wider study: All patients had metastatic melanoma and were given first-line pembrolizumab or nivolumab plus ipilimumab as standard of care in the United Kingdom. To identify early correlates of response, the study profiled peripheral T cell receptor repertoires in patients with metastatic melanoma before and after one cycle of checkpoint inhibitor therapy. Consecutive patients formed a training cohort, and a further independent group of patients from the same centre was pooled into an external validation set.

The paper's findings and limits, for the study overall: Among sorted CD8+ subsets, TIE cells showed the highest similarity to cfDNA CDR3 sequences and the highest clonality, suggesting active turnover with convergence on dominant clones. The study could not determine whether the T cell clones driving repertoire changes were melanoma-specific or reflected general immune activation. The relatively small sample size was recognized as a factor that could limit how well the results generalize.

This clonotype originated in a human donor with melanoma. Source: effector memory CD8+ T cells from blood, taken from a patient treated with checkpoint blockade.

The DNA sequence is TGTGCCAGCAGCCGGGAAAAGAATACTTACAATGAGCAGTTCTTC. Translated, this gives CASSREKNTYNEQFF. The V gene is TRBV7-3 and the J gene is TRBJ2-1, with TRBD2 perhaps the D gene, on 5 matching bases. As encoded in the germline V gene, CDR1 is SGHTA while CDR2 is FQGTGA. V is reduced by 5 bases and J by 4 bases, leaving a spacing of 15 bases between them. The cysteine opens and the phenylalanine closes a CDR3 of 15 amino acids. The DNA shown is the 45-base CDR3, in frame from base 1.